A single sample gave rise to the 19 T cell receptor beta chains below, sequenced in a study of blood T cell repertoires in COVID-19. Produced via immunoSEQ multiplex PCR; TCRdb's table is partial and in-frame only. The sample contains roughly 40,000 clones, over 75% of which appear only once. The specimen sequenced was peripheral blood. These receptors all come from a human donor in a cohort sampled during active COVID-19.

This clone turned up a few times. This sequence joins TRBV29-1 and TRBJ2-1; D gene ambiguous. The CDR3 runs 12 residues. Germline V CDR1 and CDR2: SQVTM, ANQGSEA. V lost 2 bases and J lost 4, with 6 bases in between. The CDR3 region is CSVEPRYNEQFF. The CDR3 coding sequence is TGCAGCGTTGAACCCAGGTACAATGAGCAGTTCTTC.

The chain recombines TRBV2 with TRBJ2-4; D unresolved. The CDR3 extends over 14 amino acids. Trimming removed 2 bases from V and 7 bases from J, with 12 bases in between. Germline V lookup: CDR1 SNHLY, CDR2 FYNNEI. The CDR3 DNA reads TGTGCCAGCAGTGAATCTTTTGGCCCTAACATTCAGTACTTC. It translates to CASSESFGPNIQYF.

The CDR3 region has the DNA TGTGCCAGCAGCCAAGGCCGAGACTACGAGCAGTACTTC. Translating gives CASSQGRDYEQYF. V is TRBV3-1 (or the pseudogene TRBV3-2) and J is TRBJ2-7; unclear D gene. CDR1 is LGHDT and CDR2 is YNNKEL in the germline V gene (reference sequence). The CDR3 is 13 residues long. Trimming stripped 1 base from V and 3 bases from J, with 7 bases between.

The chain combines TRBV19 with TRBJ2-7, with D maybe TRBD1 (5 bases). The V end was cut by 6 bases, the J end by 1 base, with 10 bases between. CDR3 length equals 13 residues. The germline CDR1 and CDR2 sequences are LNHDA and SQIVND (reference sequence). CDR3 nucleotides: TGTGCCAGTAGCCAGGGTAGGTCCTACGAGCAGTACTTC. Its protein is CASSQGRSYEQYF. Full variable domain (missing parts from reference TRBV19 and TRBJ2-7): DGGITQSPKYLFRKEGQNVTLSCEQNLNHDAMYWYRQDPGQGLRLIYYSQIVNDFQKGDIAEGYSVSREKKESFPLTVTSAQKNPTAFYLCASSQGRSYEQYFGPGTRLTVT.

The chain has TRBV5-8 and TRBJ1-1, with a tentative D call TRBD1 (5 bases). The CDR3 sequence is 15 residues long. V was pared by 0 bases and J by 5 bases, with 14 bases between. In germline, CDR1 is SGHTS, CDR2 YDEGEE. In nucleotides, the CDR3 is TGTGCCAGCAGCTTGGTAATAGGGGCGATGACTGAAGCTTTCTTT. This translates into CASSLVIGAMTEAFF. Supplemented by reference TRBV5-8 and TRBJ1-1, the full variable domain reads EAGVTQSPTHLIKTRGQQATLRCSPISGHTSVYWYQQALGLGLQFLLWYDEGEERNRGNFPPRFSGRQFPNYSSELNVNALELEDSALYLCASSLVIGAMTEAFFGQGTRLTVV.

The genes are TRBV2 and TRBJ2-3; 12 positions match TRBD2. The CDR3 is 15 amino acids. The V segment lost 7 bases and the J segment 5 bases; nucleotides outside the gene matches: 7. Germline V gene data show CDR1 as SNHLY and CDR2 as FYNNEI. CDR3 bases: TGTGCCAGCACCTCTAGCGGGGGGGCCAAAGATACGCAGTATTTT. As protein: CASTSSGGAKDTQYF.

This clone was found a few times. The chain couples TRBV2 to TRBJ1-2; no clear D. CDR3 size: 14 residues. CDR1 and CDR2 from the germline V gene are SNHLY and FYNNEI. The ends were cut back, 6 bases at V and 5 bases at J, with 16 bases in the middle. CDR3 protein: CASSPGQWEYGYTF. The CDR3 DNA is TGTGCCAGCAGCCCCGGCCAGTGGGAGTATGGCTACACCTTC.

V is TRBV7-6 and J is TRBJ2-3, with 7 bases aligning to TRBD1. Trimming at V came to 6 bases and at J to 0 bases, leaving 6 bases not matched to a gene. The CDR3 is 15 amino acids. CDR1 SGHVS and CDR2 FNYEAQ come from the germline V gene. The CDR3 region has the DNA TGTGCCAGCAGTTCAGGACAGGTCAGCACAGATACGCAGTATTTT. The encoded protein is CASSSGQVSTDTQYF.

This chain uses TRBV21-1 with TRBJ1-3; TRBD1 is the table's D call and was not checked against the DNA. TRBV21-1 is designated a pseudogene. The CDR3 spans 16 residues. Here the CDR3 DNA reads TGTGCCAGCAGCACCCAACAGGGCAGCTTGGGAAACACCATATATTTT. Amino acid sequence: CASSTQQGSLGNTIYF.

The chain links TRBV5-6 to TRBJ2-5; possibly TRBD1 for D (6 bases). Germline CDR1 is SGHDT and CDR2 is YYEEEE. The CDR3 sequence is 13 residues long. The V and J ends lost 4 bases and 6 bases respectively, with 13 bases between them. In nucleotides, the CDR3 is TGTGCCAGCAGCAAGATAGGGGGTAAGACCCAGTACTTC. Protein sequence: CASSKIGGKTQYF.

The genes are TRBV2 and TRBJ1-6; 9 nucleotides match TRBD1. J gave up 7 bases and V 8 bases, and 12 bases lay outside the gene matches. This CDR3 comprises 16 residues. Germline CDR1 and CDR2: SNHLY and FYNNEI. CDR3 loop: CASLKRDRDANSPLHF. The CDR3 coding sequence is TGTGCCAGCCTTAAAAGGGACAGGGATGCGAATTCACCCCTCCACTTT.

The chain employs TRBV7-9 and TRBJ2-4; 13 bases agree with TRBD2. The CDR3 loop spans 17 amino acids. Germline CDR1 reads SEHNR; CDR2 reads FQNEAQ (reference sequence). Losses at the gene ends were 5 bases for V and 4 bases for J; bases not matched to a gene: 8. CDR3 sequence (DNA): TGTGCCAGCAGCGTTCGACTAGCGGGGGGACAAAAAAACATTCAGTACTTC. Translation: CASSVRLAGGQKNIQYF.

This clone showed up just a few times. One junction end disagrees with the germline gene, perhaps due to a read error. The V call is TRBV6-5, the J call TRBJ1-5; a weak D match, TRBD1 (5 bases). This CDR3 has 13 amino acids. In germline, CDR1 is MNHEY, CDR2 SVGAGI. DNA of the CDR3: TGTGCCGGCAGACAGACCAACAATCAGCCCCAGCATTTT. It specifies CAGRQTNNQPQHF.

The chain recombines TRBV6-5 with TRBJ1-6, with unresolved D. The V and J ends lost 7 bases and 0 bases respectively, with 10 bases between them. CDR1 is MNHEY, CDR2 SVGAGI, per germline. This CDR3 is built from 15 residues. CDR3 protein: CASTHLSSYNSPLHF. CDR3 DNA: TGTGCCAGCACCCACCTGAGCTCCTATAATTCACCCCTCCACTTT.

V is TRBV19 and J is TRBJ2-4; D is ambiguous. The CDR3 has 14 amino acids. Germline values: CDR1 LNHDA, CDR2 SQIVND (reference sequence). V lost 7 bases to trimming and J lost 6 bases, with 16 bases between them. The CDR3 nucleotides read TGTGCCAGTACTTTACTCGGTGGTGGAAACATTCAGTACTTC. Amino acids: CASTLLGGGNIQYF.

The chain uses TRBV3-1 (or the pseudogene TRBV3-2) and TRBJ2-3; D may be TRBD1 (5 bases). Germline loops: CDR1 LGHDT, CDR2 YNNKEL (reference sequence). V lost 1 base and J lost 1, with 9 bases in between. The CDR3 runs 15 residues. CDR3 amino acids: CASSQGGIRTDTQYF. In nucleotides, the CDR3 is TGTGCCAGCAGCCAAGGGGGCATACGCACAGATACGCAGTATTTT.

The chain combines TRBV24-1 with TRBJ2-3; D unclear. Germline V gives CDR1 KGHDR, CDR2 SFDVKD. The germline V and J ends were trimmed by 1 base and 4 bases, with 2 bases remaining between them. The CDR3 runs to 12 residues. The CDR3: CATSDFSDTQYF. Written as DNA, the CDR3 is TGTGCCACCAGTGATTTCTCAGATACGCAGTATTTT.

DNA of the CDR3: TGTGCCTGGAGTGTAATCGCTCTGGGGACAGGGGGCCGTAACTATGGCTACACCTTC. Its translation is CAWSVIALGTGGRNYGYTF. V is TRBV30 and J is TRBJ1-2, with 12 bases aligning to TRBD1. Germline-derived CDR1 and CDR2 are GTSNPN and SVGIG (reference sequence). This CDR3 spans 19 amino acids. The J segment lost 1 base and the V segment lost 0 bases, leaving 12 bases of the junction unmatched.

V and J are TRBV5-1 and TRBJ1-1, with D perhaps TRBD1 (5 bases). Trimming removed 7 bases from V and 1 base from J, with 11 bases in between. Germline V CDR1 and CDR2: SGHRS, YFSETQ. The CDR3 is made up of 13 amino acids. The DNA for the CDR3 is TGCGCCAGCGGCAGGGAAACGAACACTGAAGCTTTCTTT. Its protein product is CASGRETNTEAFF.